The rows below give T cell receptor beta chains drawn from one sample of a study of cytomegalovirus exposure and HLA in healthy donors. Clones were sequenced by immunoSEQ multiplex PCR, and TCRdb holds only the in-frame ones, with some missing. The data show roughly 100,000 clones, 55% to 75% seen once. Sequenced material: PBMCs. The receptor source for this set is a man aged 55 to 70 in good health and CMV-seronegative. Both conserved end residues are part of each CDR3. The order of the fields is D gene, V gene, J gene, clone size, CDR3 DNA, CDR3 protein. D genes are given only for firm matches. The size field is filled for only some rows; it gives once, few, many or a size class.

.,TRBV11-1,TRBJ1-5,few,TGTGCCAGCAGCCCTATGGGCAATCAGCCCCAGCATTTT,CASSPMGNQPQHF
TRBD2,TRBV19,TRBJ2-1,.,TGTGCCAGTAGTCTTGGACTAGCGGGAGGAGTTGTCCTCAATGAGCAGTTCTTC,CASSLGLAGGVVLNEQFF
.,TRBV9,TRBJ2-1,.,TGTGCCAGCAGCGTAGGAGTAGGAGAGCGGGAGCAGTTCTTC,CASSVGVGEREQFF
TRBD1,TRBV18,TRBJ2-7,few,TGTGCCAGCTCACTGGGGACAGGGGGCACCGGCGAGCAGTACTTC,CASSLGTGGTGEQYF
.,TRBV6-6,TRBJ2-7,.,TGTGCCAGCAGTTACTCTCGGTCTCCCTCCTACGAGCAGTACTTC,CASSYSRSPSYEQYF
TRBD1,TRBV6-5,TRBJ1-1,once,TGTGCCAGCAGTTCCCTGAGACAGGGATTGGGAGCTTTCTTT,CASSSLRQGLGAFF
.,TRBV5-1,TRBJ1-4,.,TGCGCCAGCAGCTTCGGGAGGGGGGATGAAAAACTGTTTTTT,CASSFGRGDEKLFF
TRBD2,TRBV18,TRBJ2-3,.,TGTGCCAGCTCAGCATACTCTAGCGGGGCTAGCACAGATACGCAGTATTTT,CASSAYSSGASTDTQYF
.,TRBV19,TRBJ1-3,.,TGTGCCAGTAGTGGCCGGGTGAAACCTGGAAACACCATATATTTT,CASSGRVKPGNTIYF
TRBD2,TRBV11-3,TRBJ2-5,.,TGTGCCAGCAGCTTAGGCCCTCTTAGCGGGGACCCTCCTTGGACCCAGTACTTC,CASSLGPLSGDPPWTQYF
.,TRBV29-1,TRBJ2-3,.,TGCAGCGTTGAGGCCAACGCTCACACAGATACGCAGTATTTT,CSVEANAHTDTQYF
.,TRBV4-1,TRBJ2-7,.,TGCGCCAGCAGCCAAGATCTACCACGGGCCTACGAGCAGTACTTC,CASSQDLPRAYEQYF
.,TRBV27,TRBJ1-5,once,TGTGCCAGCAGTTATCTAGGCAATCAGCCCCAGCATTTT,CASSYLGNQPQHF
.,TRBV19,TRBJ1-5,.,TGTGCCAGTAGTATAGATTCGGCAGGGGGCAATCAGCCCCAGCATTTT,CASSIDSAGGNQPQHF
.,TRBV6-6,TRBJ1-1,.,TGTGCCAGCAGTTACGGGGAGACTGAAGCTTTCTTT,CASSYGETEAFF
.,TRBV18,TRBJ1-1,.,TGTGCCAGCTCAGACGGAGGGTTTGGAACTGAAGCTTTCTTT,CASSDGGFGTEAFF
TRBD1,TRBV6-4,TRBJ1-6,.,TGTGCCAGCAGCCCCCAGGGGGTACTTAGTTCACCCCTCCACTTT,CASSPQGVLSSPLHF
.,TRBV27,TRBJ1-2,.,TGTGCCAGCAGTAAAAATCAGGATTTTTACACCTTC,CASSKNQDFYTF
.,TRBV19,TRBJ2-7,.,TGTGCCAGTAGTATGCAGGGTAGTGGATACGAGCAGTACTTC,CASSMQGSGYEQYF
.,TRBV28,TRBJ2-7,.,TGTGCCAGCAGTCCCAAATTGATGGGGCGTCACGAGCAGTACTTC,CASSPKLMGRHEQYF
.,TRBV18,TRBJ2-3,.,TGTGCCAGCTCACCACGACAGCAAGATACGCAGTATTTT,CASSPRQQDTQYF
TRBD1,TRBV6-1,TRBJ1-2,.,TGTGCCAGCAGGCCTGACAGGGTAGAAGGCTACACCTTC,CASRPDRVEGYTF
.,TRBV19,TRBJ2-5,.,TGTGCCGTCAGGGTAGGAGAGACCCAGTACTTC,CAVRVGETQYF
.,TRBV6-6,TRBJ1-2,few,TGTGCCAGCAGTTACTCCGGGGGGCCGAACTATGGCTACACCTTC,CASSYSGGPNYGYTF
.,TRBV18,TRBJ2-7,.,TGTGCCAGCTCACCTAATCTGACAGATGACGAGCAGTACTTC,CASSPNLTDDEQYF
.,TRBV28,TRBJ1-6,.,TGTGCCAGCAAGGGGGGGCGGAATTCACCCCTCCACTTT,CASKGGRNSPLHF
.,TRBV30,TRBJ2-3,few,TGTGCCTGGAGTGTAAGCCAAACTAGCACAGATACGCAGTATTTT,CAWSVSQTSTDTQYF
TRBD1,TRBV19,TRBJ2-2,.,TGTGCCAGTAGTATCTTAACCGGGACAGGGGGGACCGGGGAGCTGTTTTTT,CASSILTGTGGTGELFF
.,TRBV7-2,TRBJ2-7,.,TGTGCCAGCAGCTCAGACGGCGGGGAATGGAACGAGCAGTACTTC,CASSSDGGEWNEQYF
.,TRBV9,TRBJ1-1,medium-sized,TGTGCCAGCAGCCCTAATTTGAACACTGAAGCTTTCTTT,CASSPNLNTEAFF
TRBD1,TRBV11-3,TRBJ2-5,.,TGTGCCAGCAGCCCAGGGTTACAGGGGGCGAGGGAGACCCAGTACTTC,CASSPGLQGARETQYF
.,TRBV6-4,TRBJ2-2,few,TGTGCCAGCAGTGAATCGAGGAGTAGGACCGGGGAGCTGTTTTTT,CASSESRSRTGELFF
.,TRBV18,TRBJ2-7,.,TGTGCCAGCTCGGAGACAGGTTACGAGCAGTACTTC,CASSETGYEQYF
TRBD1,TRBV6-6,TRBJ2-2,few,TGTGCCAGCAGGCCACAGGGGACACCCACCGGGGAGCTGTTTTTT,CASRPQGTPTGELFF
.,TRBV29-1,TRBJ2-3,.,TGCAGCGTTGAAGGGGGCAGGGGGGCAGATACGCAGTATTTT,CSVEGGRGADTQYF
TRBD2,TRBV5-4,TRBJ2-3,.,TGTGCCAGCAGCTTGGTAGCGGGGAGCACAGATACGCAGTATTTT,CASSLVAGSTDTQYF
.,TRBV5-1,TRBJ1-1,few,TGCGCCAGCACCCAGGGGCAAGGTGAAGCTTTCTTT,CASTQGQGEAFF
.,TRBV7-9,TRBJ1-4,.,TGTGCCAGCAGCCAAACAGGGCGAACTAATGAAAAACTGTTTTTT,CASSQTGRTNEKLFF
.,TRBV13,TRBJ2-5,.,TGTGCCAGCAGCTTAGGCTTTTTTGGAGGGCAGCAAGAGACCCAGTACTTC,CASSLGFFGGQQETQYF
.,TRBV5-4,TRBJ2-1,.,TGTGCCAGCAGCTTTATCCAGGGCACGAATGAGCAGTTCTTC,CASSFIQGTNEQFF
.,TRBV28,TRBJ1-1,.,TGTGCCAGCAATTCGCCACCGACAGTTTCTCCTATGAACACTGAAGCTTTCTTT,CASNSPPTVSPMNTEAFF
TRBD1,TRBV6-5,TRBJ2-1,medium-sized,TGTGCCAGCAGTTCCGTGGACAGGGAAGATGAGCAGTTCTTC,CASSSVDREDEQFF
.,TRBV28,TRBJ1-4,.,TGTGCCAGCAGTTTAAGGACAGTTGAAAAACTGTTTTTT,CASSLRTVEKLFF
.,TRBV18,TRBJ2-5,.,TGTGCCAGCTCGCTTCCGACAGGGACTCGGACCCAGTACTTC,CASSLPTGTRTQYF
.,TRBV6-6,TRBJ2-3,.,TGTGCCAGCAGTTACGATTGGGCTGAAACAGATACGCAGTATTTT,CASSYDWAETDTQYF
TRBD1,TRBV6-5,TRBJ2-7,.,TGTGCCAGCAGACTCGTCACAGGGGGCGAGGGGTACTTC,CASRLVTGGEGYF
.,TRBV6-5,TRBJ1-2,.,TGTGCCAGCAGTTACATTCTCGGAGCAGATGGCTACACCTTC,CASSYILGADGYTF
.,TRBV5-6,TRBJ1-2,.,TGTGCCAGCAGCTTCTCTGGAGTGGGTGGCTACACCTTC,CASSFSGVGGYTF
TRBD2,TRBV2,TRBJ2-7,.,TGTGCCAGCAGTCCTGGGACTAGCGGGGGGGACTACGAGCAGTACTTC,CASSPGTSGGDYEQYF
TRBD1,TRBV7-6,TRBJ1-1,.,TGTGCCACCCTCCCTCTAACCGGGACAGGGACAGAAGCTTTCTTT,CATLPLTGTGTEAFF
.,TRBV19,TRBJ1-6,once,TGTGCCAGTAGTGTTGGAGCCTATAATTCACCCCTCCACTTT,CASSVGAYNSPLHF
.,TRBV29-1,TRBJ1-3,.,TGCAGCGTTGTCTCAGGGGATGACACCATATATTTT,CSVVSGDDTIYF
.,TRBV5-4,TRBJ2-7,.,TGTGCCAGCAGCTTGGTTCAGGGGCGAAGGATCGGACCAGATCGGAACGAGCAGTACTTC,CASSLVQGRRIGPDRNEQYF
.,TRBV10-1,TRBJ2-5,.,TGCGCCAGCAGTGAGGCGGGGGCCCTGGAGACCCAGTACTTC,CASSEAGALETQYF